This section outlines one T cell receptor (beta chain) sequence together with its context. Its antigen remains unknown. This sample is drawn from a study of blood T cells in healthy people across ages. Study-wide results and caveats: With age, beta diversity per million T cells declined roughly linearly, significantly by 40. As naive T cell percentage varied, TCR beta diversity correlated strongly with it.

The CDR3 length is 17 residues. The ends were cut back, 6 bases at V and 13 bases at J, with 34 bases in the middle. Per the germline V gene, CDR1 is DFQATT and CDR2 is SNEGSKA (reference sequence). A sample-barcoded 5' primer and a J-beta primer mix were used in a second PCR of about 7 to 11 cycles. TCRdb recomputed calls from the 5' RACE reads with MiXCR, one row per CDR3 protein. The profile shows about 1.6 million distinct CDR3 sequences, about 31% of them singletons. This chain connects TRBV20-1 to TRBJ2-4, with D possibly TRBD1 on 6 matching bases. Sample: blood. This sequence was found in a woman aged 25 to 39 in good health. CDR3 residues: CSALPATKQGFPTGQYF. In DNA form, the CDR3 reads TGCAGTGCCCTGCCGGCCACGAAACAGGGTTTCCCTACTGGGCAGTACTTC.